Described below is a single TCR beta chain sequence and its context. Antigen unknown. The sample comes from a study of human T cells and chemical hapten exposure. Study findings and constraints: Counts of TCRs above 1 in 1000 frequency stayed unchanged with DPC sensitization.

Time point given: healthy volunteer bleed at 2 weeks. It was unfractionated whole blood from which total RNA was extracted. Via MiXCR, TCRdb re-called the RACE reads, giving one row per CDR3 protein. The repertoire holds 100,000 to 150,000 distinct CDR3 sequences, with approximately 9% as singletons. The CDR3 has 14 residues. Germline V gene lookup returns CDR1 SGHTA and CDR2 FQGNSA. Trimming removed 4 bases at V and 5 bases at J, with 11 bases between. The TCR sequence derives from a male donor in good health. Some clones in this sample may be carry-over from other donors' samples. The chain is built from TRBV7-2 and TRBJ2-2; D ambiguous. Source material: whole blood. The CDR3 DNA sequence: TGTGCCAGCAGCTCCTCCACCGGGACCGGGGAGCTGTTTTTT. Its translation is CASSSSTGTGELFF. The variable domain in full, with the rest retrieved from reference TRBV7-2 and TRBJ2-2, is GAGVSQSPSNKVTEKGKDVELRCDPISGHTALYWYRQSLGQGLEFLIYFQGNSAPDKSGLPSDRFSAERTGGSVSTLTIQRTQQEDSAVYLCASSSSTGTGELFFGEGSRLTVL.